This TCR beta chain was retrieved from a study of T-cell memory formation after mild COVID-19. A remark on this clonotype: Its specificity is unknown.

Overall study findings and caveats: Shrinking CD4+ clones resided mostly in CM and EM, and CD8+ ones in EMRA.

V was shortened by 3 bases and J by 1 base, with 9 bases between the two germline ends. Germline CDR1 GTSNPN, CDR2 SVGIG (reference sequence). The CDR3 extends over 13 amino acids. From the 5' RACE reads, TCRdb called clonotypes with MiXCR, one entry per CDR3 protein. The data hold roughly 510,000 distinct CDR3 sequences, with around 16% observed a single time. The chain couples TRBV30 to TRBJ1-2; no definite D call. The TCR originated in an adult woman who had mild COVID-19 (a few samples of this study predate the infection). Cell type and time point are not known. Material for sequencing was PBMCs or a T cell subset sorted from them (not recorded which). The CDR3 DNA reads TGTGCCTGGAGGAGAGCCGGTAACTATGGCTACACCTTC. It translates to CAWRRAGNYGYTF.